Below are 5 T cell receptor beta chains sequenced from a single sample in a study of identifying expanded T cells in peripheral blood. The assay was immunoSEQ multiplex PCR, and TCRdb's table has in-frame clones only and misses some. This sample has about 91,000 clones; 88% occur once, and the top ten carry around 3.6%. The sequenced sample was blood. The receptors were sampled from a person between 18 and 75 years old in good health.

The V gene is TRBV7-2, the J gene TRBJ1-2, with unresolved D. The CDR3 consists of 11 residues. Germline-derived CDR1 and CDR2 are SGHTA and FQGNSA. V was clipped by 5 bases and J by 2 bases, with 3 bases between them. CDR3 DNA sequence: TGTGCCAGCAGCCGAAACTATGGCTACACCTTC. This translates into CASSRNYGYTF.

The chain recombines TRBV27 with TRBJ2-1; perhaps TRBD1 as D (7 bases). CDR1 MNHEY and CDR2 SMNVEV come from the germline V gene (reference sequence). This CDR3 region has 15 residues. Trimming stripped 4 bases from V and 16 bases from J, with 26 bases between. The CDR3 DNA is TGTGCCAGCAGTTCGATCAGAGACAGGGTTGGAGGGCAATTCTTC. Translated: CASSSIRDRVGGQFF.

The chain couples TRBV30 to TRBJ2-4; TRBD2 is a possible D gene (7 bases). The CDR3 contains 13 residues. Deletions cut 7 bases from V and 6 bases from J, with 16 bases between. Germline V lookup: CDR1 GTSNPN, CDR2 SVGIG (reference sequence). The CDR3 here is CASKGGRGNIQYF. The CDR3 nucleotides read TGTGCCTCAAAAGGGGGGAGGGGAAACATTCAGTACTTC.

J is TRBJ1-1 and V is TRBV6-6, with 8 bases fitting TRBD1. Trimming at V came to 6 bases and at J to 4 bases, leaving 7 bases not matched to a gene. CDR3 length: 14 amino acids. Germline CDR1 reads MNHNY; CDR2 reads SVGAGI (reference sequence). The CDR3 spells CASSADRVTTEAFF. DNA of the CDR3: TGTGCCAGCAGCGCGGACAGGGTGACCACTGAAGCTTTCTTT.

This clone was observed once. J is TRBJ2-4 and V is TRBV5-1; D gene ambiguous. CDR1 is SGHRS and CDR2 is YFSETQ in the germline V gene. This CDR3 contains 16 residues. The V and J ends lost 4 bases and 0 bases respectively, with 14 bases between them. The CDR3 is CASSTGGPRAKNIQYF. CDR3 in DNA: TGCGCCAGCAGCACCGGTGGGCCCCGAGCCAAAAACATTCAGTACTTC.